A selection of T cell receptor beta chains follows, all from one sample in a study of blood T cell repertoires in COVID-19. This table comes from immunoSEQ multiplex PCR, and its TCRdb copy is limited to in-frame clones, with some not included. Of about 110,000 clones listed, about 84% are singletons. The sample taken for sequencing was peripheral blood. The receptors stem from a man in his fifties or sixties with acute or convalescent COVID-19. Each CDR3 is given with its conserved first and last residue. The order of the fields is J gene, V gene, D gene, clone size, CDR3 DNA, CDR3 protein. D genes are given only for firm matches. Not every row has a clone size; where given, it reads once, few, many or a size class.

j_call: TRBJ1-2; v_call: TRBV30; d_call: TRBD1; clone_size: .; cdr3_nt: TGTGCCTGGAGCCCCCTCTACGGGACAGCTAACTATGGCTACACCTTC; cdr3_aa: CAWSPLYGTANYGYTF
j_call: TRBJ1-1; v_call: TRBV5-6; d_call: .; clone_size: .; cdr3_nt: TGTGCCAGCAGCCACTTAAACTCAGGGCTGACGAACACTGAAGCTTTCTTT; cdr3_aa: CASSHLNSGLTNTEAFF
j_call: TRBJ1-1; v_call: TRBV3-1/TRBV3-2; d_call: .; clone_size: .; cdr3_nt: TGTGCCAGCAGCCCCCGACTCGGGACTGAAGCTTTCTTT; cdr3_aa: CASSPRLGTEAFF
j_call: TRBJ1-3; v_call: TRBV2; d_call: TRBD1; clone_size: .; cdr3_nt: TGTGCCAGCAGTGATTCAGGGGGCGGAAACACCATATATTTT; cdr3_aa: CASSDSGGGNTIYF
j_call: TRBJ1-5; v_call: TRBV5-6; d_call: .; clone_size: .; cdr3_nt: TGTGCCAGCAGCTCAGCCAGGGTCAATCAGCCCCAGCATTTT; cdr3_aa: CASSSARVNQPQHF
j_call: TRBJ2-1; v_call: TRBV5-4; d_call: TRBD2; clone_size: .; cdr3_nt: TGTGCCAGCAGCTTGCGGGGGGGCTACAATGAGCAGTTCTTC; cdr3_aa: CASSLRGGYNEQFF
j_call: TRBJ2-3; v_call: TRBV5-6; d_call: .; clone_size: .; cdr3_nt: TGTGCCAGCAGCCCTAGGCCTTCAGATACGCAGTATTTT; cdr3_aa: CASSPRPSDTQYF
j_call: TRBJ2-3; v_call: TRBV19; d_call: .; clone_size: few; cdr3_nt: TGTGCCAGTTCCCCTACCCAGAGGGGCACAGATACGCAGTATTTT; cdr3_aa: CASSPTQRGTDTQYF
j_call: TRBJ2-3; v_call: TRBV19; d_call: TRBD1; clone_size: .; cdr3_nt: TGTGCCAGTAGTAGACAGGGGGAAGGCTACACAGATACGCAGTATTTT; cdr3_aa: CASSRQGEGYTDTQYF
j_call: TRBJ2-7; v_call: TRBV28; d_call: .; clone_size: .; cdr3_nt: TGTGCCAGTCTACCCGGGAGCCCGGGCACCTACGAGCAGTACTTC; cdr3_aa: CASLPGSPGTYEQYF
j_call: TRBJ2-1; v_call: TRBV7-3; d_call: .; clone_size: .; cdr3_nt: TGTGCCAGCAGCTTAATGTCGAGTGGCTCCTACAATGAGCAGTTCTTC; cdr3_aa: CASSLMSSGSYNEQFF
j_call: TRBJ1-4; v_call: TRBV10-3; d_call: TRBD1; clone_size: once; cdr3_nt: TGTGCCATCAAAGGGACAGGGGATGAAAAACTGTTTTTT; cdr3_aa: CAIKGTGDEKLFF
j_call: TRBJ1-6; v_call: TRBV27; d_call: TRBD1; clone_size: few; cdr3_nt: TGTGCCAGCCGACTCTCTAATAACAGGGGGCGACGAAATAATTCACCCCTCCACTTT; cdr3_aa: CASRLSNNRGRRNNSPLHF
j_call: TRBJ2-1; v_call: TRBV9; d_call: .; clone_size: .; cdr3_nt: TGTGCCAGCAGCGTTCTTGGACAGCCCAGGAATGAGCAGTTCTTC; cdr3_aa: CASSVLGQPRNEQFF
j_call: TRBJ2-3; v_call: TRBV2; d_call: TRBD1; clone_size: few; cdr3_nt: TGTGCCACCGCCCTCGGACAGGGGATAACAGATACGCAGTATTTT; cdr3_aa: CATALGQGITDTQYF
j_call: TRBJ1-2; v_call: TRBV7-2; d_call: TRBD1; clone_size: few; cdr3_nt: TGTGCCAGCAGCGCCAGGACAGGGCTCTATGGCTACACCTTC; cdr3_aa: CASSARTGLYGYTF
j_call: TRBJ1-6; v_call: TRBV2; d_call: .; clone_size: once; cdr3_nt: TGTGCCAGCGCCGCGACAGAAAATAGATCACCCCTCCACTTT; cdr3_aa: CASAATENRSPLHF
j_call: TRBJ1-2; v_call: TRBV27; d_call: .; clone_size: .; cdr3_nt: TGTGCCAGCAGTCCATCGTCCGGGAAAGTCATCTATGGCTACACCTTC; cdr3_aa: CASSPSSGKVIYGYTF
j_call: TRBJ1-2; v_call: TRBV12-3/TRBV12-4; d_call: .; clone_size: .; cdr3_nt: TGTGCCAGTCTTGGGGAGAACTATGGCTACACCTTC; cdr3_aa: CASLGENYGYTF
j_call: TRBJ1-1; v_call: TRBV9; d_call: TRBD1; clone_size: .; cdr3_nt: TGTGCCAGCAGCCCCAGACAGGGGGACATGGCTTTCTTT; cdr3_aa: CASSPRQGDMAFF
j_call: TRBJ1-1; v_call: TRBV12-3/TRBV12-4; d_call: .; clone_size: .; cdr3_nt: TGTGCCAGCACAGACTACACTGAAGCTTTCTTT; cdr3_aa: CASTDYTEAFF
j_call: TRBJ1-2; v_call: TRBV7-2; d_call: TRBD1; clone_size: .; cdr3_nt: TGTGCCAGCAGCTTAGTAGGGACAGGGGGTAGAGGCTACACCTTC; cdr3_aa: CASSLVGTGGRGYTF
j_call: TRBJ1-4; v_call: TRBV2; d_call: .; clone_size: few; cdr3_nt: TGTGCCAGCAGTTTGGGGGGAATTGGGGAAAAACTGTTTTTT; cdr3_aa: CASSLGGIGEKLFF
j_call: TRBJ1-5; v_call: TRBV2; d_call: .; clone_size: .; cdr3_nt: TGTGCCAGCAGTGGGGCCTGGCAGCCCCAGCATTTT; cdr3_aa: CASSGAWQPQHF
j_call: TRBJ2-2; v_call: TRBV6-5; d_call: .; clone_size: .; cdr3_nt: TGTGCCAGCAGTAACCGCGGACAGACCGGGGAGCTGTTTTTT; cdr3_aa: CASSNRGQTGELFF
j_call: TRBJ2-3; v_call: TRBV27; d_call: .; clone_size: .; cdr3_nt: TGTGCCAGCAGTCCGCGCCCAACAGGGTTTTTCCCAGATACGCAGTATTTT; cdr3_aa: CASSPRPTGFFPDTQYF
j_call: TRBJ2-1; v_call: TRBV2; d_call: TRBD2; clone_size: .; cdr3_nt: TGTGCCAGCAGTCTGACTAGCGGGGACCTCTTGGGTGAGCAGTTCTTC; cdr3_aa: CASSLTSGDLLGEQFF
j_call: TRBJ1-4; v_call: TRBV28; d_call: .; clone_size: few; cdr3_nt: TGTGCCAGCAGTCCTACCGGACTTTCGGGTGAAAAACTGTTTTTT; cdr3_aa: CASSPTGLSGEKLFF
j_call: TRBJ1-1; v_call: TRBV6-5; d_call: TRBD1; clone_size: .; cdr3_nt: TGTGCCAGCACCTGGCAGACAGGGGGCGTGGCTTTCTTT; cdr3_aa: CASTWQTGGVAFF
j_call: TRBJ2-6; v_call: TRBV2; d_call: TRBD1; clone_size: once; cdr3_nt: TGTGCCAGCGATCCGGGACAGGCCATCTCTGGGGCCAACGTCCTGACTTTC; cdr3_aa: CASDPGQAISGANVLTF
j_call: TRBJ1-2; v_call: TRBV6-6; d_call: TRBD1; clone_size: .; cdr3_nt: TGTGCCAGCAGGCCACAGGGGAGAGATGGCTACACCTTC; cdr3_aa: CASRPQGRDGYTF
j_call: TRBJ1-2; v_call: TRBV28; d_call: .; clone_size: .; cdr3_nt: TGTGCCAGCAGTACCGGGAGCTACACCTTC; cdr3_aa: CASSTGSYTF
j_call: TRBJ1-2; v_call: TRBV27; d_call: TRBD1; clone_size: .; cdr3_nt: TGTGCCAGCAGGCCCCGGGACAGGGCGGTTCGGGGCTACACCTTC; cdr3_aa: CASRPRDRAVRGYTF
j_call: TRBJ2-6; v_call: TRBV18; d_call: .; clone_size: .; cdr3_nt: TGTGCCAGCTCACCTACCCTTGGGGGCGCTGGGGCCAACGTCCTGACTTTC; cdr3_aa: CASSPTLGGAGANVLTF
j_call: TRBJ1-1; v_call: TRBV10-2; d_call: .; clone_size: .; cdr3_nt: TGCGCCAGCAGTGAGAGCAGAGGGTACACTGAAGCTTTCTTT; cdr3_aa: CASSESRGYTEAFF
j_call: TRBJ2-5; v_call: TRBV2; d_call: .; clone_size: once; cdr3_nt: TGTGCCAGCAGTGAAGTTGGAACTATCCAAGAGACCCAGTACTTC; cdr3_aa: CASSEVGTIQETQYF
j_call: TRBJ1-4; v_call: TRBV10-3; d_call: .; clone_size: .; cdr3_nt: TGTGCCATCAGGGCTACCGGGGGAGAAAAACTGTTTTTT; cdr3_aa: CAIRATGGEKLFF
j_call: TRBJ2-6; v_call: TRBV28; d_call: .; clone_size: many; cdr3_nt: TGTGCCAGCAGCCCCAGCGATGCTTCTGGGAACGTCCTGACTTTC; cdr3_aa: CASSPSDASGNVLTF
j_call: TRBJ1-5; v_call: TRBV9; d_call: TRBD1; clone_size: .; cdr3_nt: TGTGCCAGCAGCGTAGATCGGGACAGAGGGCCCTATAGCAATCAGCCCCAGCATTTT; cdr3_aa: CASSVDRDRGPYSNQPQHF
j_call: TRBJ1-5; v_call: TRBV29-1; d_call: TRBD1; clone_size: .; cdr3_nt: TGCAGCGCCTTACAGGGGAATAGCAATCAGCCCCAGCATTTT; cdr3_aa: CSALQGNSNQPQHF
j_call: TRBJ1-5; v_call: TRBV6-5; d_call: TRBD1; clone_size: .; cdr3_nt: TGTGCCAGCAGTTTTGGACAGGGTGGCAATCAGCCCCAGCATTTT; cdr3_aa: CASSFGQGGNQPQHF
j_call: TRBJ2-7; v_call: TRBV4-2; d_call: TRBD2; clone_size: .; cdr3_nt: TGTGCCAGCAGCCAAGCCGGGGGGGACACCTTCTACGAGCAGTACTTC; cdr3_aa: CASSQAGGDTFYEQYF
j_call: TRBJ1-1; v_call: TRBV6-2/TRBV6-3; d_call: .; clone_size: .; cdr3_nt: TGTGCCAGCAGTCCCTCCGGCAGGGAAGCTTTCTTT; cdr3_aa: CASSPSGREAFF
j_call: TRBJ1-1; v_call: TRBV3-1/TRBV3-2; d_call: TRBD1; clone_size: .; cdr3_nt: TGTGCCAGCAGCCACAGGGGGGCGCGGGGCAAAAACACTGAAGCTTTCTTT; cdr3_aa: CASSHRGARGKNTEAFF
j_call: TRBJ1-6; v_call: TRBV3-1/TRBV3-2; d_call: .; clone_size: .; cdr3_nt: TGTGCCAGCAGCCAAGCATATAATTCACCCCTCCACTTT; cdr3_aa: CASSQAYNSPLHF
j_call: TRBJ1-1; v_call: TRBV9; d_call: .; clone_size: .; cdr3_nt: TGTGCCAGCACCCCTGACACGAACACTGAAGCTTTCTTT; cdr3_aa: CASTPDTNTEAFF
j_call: TRBJ1-3; v_call: TRBV30; d_call: .; clone_size: .; cdr3_nt: TGTGCCTGGAGTACCCCGTGGCAGGGGAGAAACACCATATATTTT; cdr3_aa: CAWSTPWQGRNTIYF
j_call: TRBJ2-1; v_call: TRBV5-4; d_call: TRBD1; clone_size: few; cdr3_nt: TGTGCCAGCAGCCGGGGACAGAACAATGAGCAGTTCTTC; cdr3_aa: CASSRGQNNEQFF
j_call: TRBJ2-3; v_call: TRBV2; d_call: .; clone_size: .; cdr3_nt: TGTGCCAGCAGAGCGCGGGATACGCAGTATTTT; cdr3_aa: CASRARDTQYF